This T cell receptor (beta chain) originates from a study of T cell responses to AZD1222 COVID-19 vaccine. Whole-study findings and limits: Among those given AZD1222, only 5 to 7 were seropositive at baseline.

Concerning this clone itself: The antigen is not known.

The CDR3 runs 13 residues. Germline V gives CDR1 MNHNY, CDR2 SVGAGI (reference sequence). Trimming pared 2 bases from V and 2 bases from J, leaving 7 bases between. Assay used: immunoSEQ multiplex PCR; TCRdb lists only in-frame clones, some missing. Of 90,000 to 100,000 clones detected, over 75% appear once; the ten largest clones hold roughly 12%. This TCR derives from an adult who received the AZD1222 COVID-19 vaccine. This specimen was peripheral blood, taken 28 days after the second AZD1222 dose. The chain joins TRBV6-6 to TRBJ2-7; a possible D gene is TRBD2 (5 bases). DNA for the CDR3: TGTGCCAGCAGTTACCGGGGAGCCTACGAGCAGTACTTC. This sequence encodes CASSYRGAYEQYF.